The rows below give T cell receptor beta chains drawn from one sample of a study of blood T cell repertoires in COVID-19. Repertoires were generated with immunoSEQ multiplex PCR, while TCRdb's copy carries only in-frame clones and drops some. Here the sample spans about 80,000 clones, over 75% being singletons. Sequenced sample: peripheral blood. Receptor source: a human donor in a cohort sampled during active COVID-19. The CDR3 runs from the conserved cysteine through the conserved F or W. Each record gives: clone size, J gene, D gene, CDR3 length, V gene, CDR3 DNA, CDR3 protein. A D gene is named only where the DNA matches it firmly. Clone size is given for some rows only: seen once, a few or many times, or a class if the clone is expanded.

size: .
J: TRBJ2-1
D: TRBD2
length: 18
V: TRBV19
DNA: TGTGCCAGTAGTAAAGAGGAGACTAGCGGTAGCTCCTACAATGAGCAGTTCTTC
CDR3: CASSKEETSGSSYNEQFF

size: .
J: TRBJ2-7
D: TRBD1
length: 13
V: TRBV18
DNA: TGTGCCAGCTCACCCGGGACAGGCTACGAGCAGTACTTC
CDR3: CASSPGTGYEQYF

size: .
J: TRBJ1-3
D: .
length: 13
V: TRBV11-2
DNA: TGTGCCAGCAGCAATGCAGGGGGAAACACCATATATTTT
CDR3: CASSNAGGNTIYF

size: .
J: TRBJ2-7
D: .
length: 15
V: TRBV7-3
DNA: TGTGCCAGCTCGGCCGGGGTGGGGACTCCTTACGAGCAGTACTTC
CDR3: CASSAGVGTPYEQYF

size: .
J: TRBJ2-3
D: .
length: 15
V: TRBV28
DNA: TGTGCCAGCAGTCCGCCGGCGGAACTCACAGATACGCAGTATTTT
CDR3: CASSPPAELTDTQYF

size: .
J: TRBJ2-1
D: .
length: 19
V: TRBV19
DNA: TGTGCCAGTAGTATAGATCTATTCGGTGTAGGGGGCGGGAGGAATGAGCAGTTCTTC
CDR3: CASSIDLFGVGGGRNEQFF

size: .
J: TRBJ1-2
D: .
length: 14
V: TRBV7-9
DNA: TGTGCCAGCTGCTTATCGCCAGGGTGGTATGGCTACACCTTC
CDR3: CASCLSPGWYGYTF

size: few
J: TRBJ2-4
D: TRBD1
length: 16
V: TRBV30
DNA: TGTGCCTGGAGTGCCGCAGGGGGCGATTCCAAAAACATTCAGTACTTC
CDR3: CAWSAAGGDSKNIQYF

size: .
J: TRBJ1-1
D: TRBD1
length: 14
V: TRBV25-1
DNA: TGTGCCAGCAGCCCGACAGGGGGCAAAGGAGAAGCTTTCTTT
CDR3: CASSPTGGKGEAFF

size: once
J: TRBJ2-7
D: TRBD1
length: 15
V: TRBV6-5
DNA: TGTGCCAGTAGACAGGGTTACGACGCCTCCTACGAGCAGTACTTC
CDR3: CASRQGYDASYEQYF

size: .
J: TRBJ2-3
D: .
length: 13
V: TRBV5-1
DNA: TGCGCCAGCTCTAGCGTCGGCACAGATACGCAGTATTTT
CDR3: CASSSVGTDTQYF

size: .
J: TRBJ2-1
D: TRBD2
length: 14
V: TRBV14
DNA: TGTGCCAGCAGCCCCACTAGCGGGGGCAATGAGCAGTTCTTC
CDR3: CASSPTSGGNEQFF

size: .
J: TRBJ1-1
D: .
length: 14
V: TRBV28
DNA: TGTGCCAGCATCGCGGGGCTGTTTTGGGCTGAAGCTTTCTTT
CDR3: CASIAGLFWAEAFF

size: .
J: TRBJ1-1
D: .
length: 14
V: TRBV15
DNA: TGTGCCACCAGCAGAGGGGAGAGGCGCACTGAAGCTTTCTTT
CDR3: CATSRGERRTEAFF

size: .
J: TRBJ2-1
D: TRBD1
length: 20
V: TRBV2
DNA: TGTGCCAGCAGACGCTACTCCGGGACAGGGGGCTTCCGCGCCCACAATGAGCAGTTCTTC
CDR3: CASRRYSGTGGFRAHNEQFF

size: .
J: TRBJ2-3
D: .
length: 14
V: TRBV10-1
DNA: TGCGCCAGCAGTGATCCGGGAGTGACAGATACGCAGTATTTT
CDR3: CASSDPGVTDTQYF

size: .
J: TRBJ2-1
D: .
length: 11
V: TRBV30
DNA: TGTGCCGGGTCAAACAGGAATGAGCAGTTCTTC
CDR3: CAGSNRNEQFF

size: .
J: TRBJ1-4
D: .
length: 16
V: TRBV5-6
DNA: TGTGCCAGCAGCTTGGTTTCGGGACACCGCGCTGAAAAACTGTTTTTT
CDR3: CASSLVSGHRAEKLFF

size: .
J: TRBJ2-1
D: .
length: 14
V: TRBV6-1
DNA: TGTGCCAGCAGTGAAAGTATGGGCGACAATGAGCAGTTCTTC
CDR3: CASSESMGDNEQFF

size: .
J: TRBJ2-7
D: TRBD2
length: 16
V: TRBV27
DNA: TGTGCCAGCAGTTTAACATCTAGCGGTAGCTCCTACGAGCAGTACTTC
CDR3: CASSLTSSGSSYEQYF

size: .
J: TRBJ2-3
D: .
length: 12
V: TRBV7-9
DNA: TGTGCCAGCATGGCTAGCACAGATACGCAGTATTTT
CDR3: CASMASTDTQYF

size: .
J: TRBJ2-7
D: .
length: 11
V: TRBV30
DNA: TGTGCCTGTACAGGCTCCTACGAGCAGTACTTC
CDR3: CACTGSYEQYF

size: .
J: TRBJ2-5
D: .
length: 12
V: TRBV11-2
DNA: TGTGCCAGCAGCTTAGAAGGGGTCCGGGAGTACTTC
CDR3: CASSLEGVREYF

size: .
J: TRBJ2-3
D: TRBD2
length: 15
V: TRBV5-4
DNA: TGTGCCAGCAGTCGTGGGCTAGCGGGCACAGATACGCAGTATTTT
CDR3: CASSRGLAGTDTQYF

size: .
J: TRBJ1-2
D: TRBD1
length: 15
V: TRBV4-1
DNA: TGCGCCAGCAGCGCTCGACAGGGGGGGGCTTATGGCTACACCTTC
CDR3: CASSARQGGAYGYTF

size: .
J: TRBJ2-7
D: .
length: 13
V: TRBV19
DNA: TGTGCCAGTAGTAACCCCCAGACCTACGAGCAGTACTTC
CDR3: CASSNPQTYEQYF

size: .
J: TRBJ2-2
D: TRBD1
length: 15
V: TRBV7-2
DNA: TGTGCCAGCAGCTTAGACAGGGGGTGGACCGGGGAGCTGTTTTTT
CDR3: CASSLDRGWTGELFF

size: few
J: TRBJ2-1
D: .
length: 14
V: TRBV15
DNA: TGTGCCACCAGCAGAGATCCATCCTACAATGAGCAGTTCTTC
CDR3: CATSRDPSYNEQFF

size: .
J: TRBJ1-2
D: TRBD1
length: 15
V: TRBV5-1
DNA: TGCGCCAGCAGCCTAGTTCCGGGACAGGACTATGGCTACACCTTC
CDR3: CASSLVPGQDYGYTF

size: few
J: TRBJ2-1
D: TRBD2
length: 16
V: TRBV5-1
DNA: TGCGCCAGCAGCTTGCACGGCGGGGGGGCCTACAATGAGCAGTTCTTC
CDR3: CASSLHGGGAYNEQFF

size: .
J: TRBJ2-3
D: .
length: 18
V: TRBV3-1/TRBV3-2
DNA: TGTGCCAGCAGCCAAGGAAGTAGAGTGGGGGCGCGAACAGATACGCAGTATTTT
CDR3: CASSQGSRVGARTDTQYF

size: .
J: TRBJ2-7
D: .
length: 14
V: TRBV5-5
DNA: TGTGCCAGCAGCTTGGCCGACAGCCTCTACGAGCAGTACTTC
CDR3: CASSLADSLYEQYF

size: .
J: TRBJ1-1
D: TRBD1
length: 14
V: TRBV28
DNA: TGTGCCAGCAGGCGACAGGGGGTTGAGCGTAAAAGTTTCTTT
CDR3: CASRRQGVERKSFF

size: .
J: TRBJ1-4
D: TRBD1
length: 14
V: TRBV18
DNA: TGTGCCAGCTCCGCGACAGGGGACCATGAAAAACTGTTTTTT
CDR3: CASSATGDHEKLFF

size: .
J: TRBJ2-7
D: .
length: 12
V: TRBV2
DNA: TGTGCCAGCCGACAGGACTTTTACGAGCAGTACTTC
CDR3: CASRQDFYEQYF

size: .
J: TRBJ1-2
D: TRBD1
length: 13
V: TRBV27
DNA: TGTGCCAGCAGCAGACAGGGTACCTATGGCTACACCTTC
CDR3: CASSRQGTYGYTF

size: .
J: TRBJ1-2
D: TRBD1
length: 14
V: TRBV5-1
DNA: TGCGCCAGCAGCCGGGACAGGACCAACTATGGCTACACCTTC
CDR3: CASSRDRTNYGYTF

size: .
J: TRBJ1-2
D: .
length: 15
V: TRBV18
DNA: TGTGCCAGCTCTGGGGCACAGGTCGAATTCTATGGCTACACCTTC
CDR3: CASSGAQVEFYGYTF

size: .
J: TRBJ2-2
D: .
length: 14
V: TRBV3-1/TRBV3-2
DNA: TGTGCCAGCAGCCGAAGGGGGGGCACCGGGGAGCTGTTTTTT
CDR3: CASSRRGGTGELFF

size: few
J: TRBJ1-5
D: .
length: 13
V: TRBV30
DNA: TGTGCCTGGAGTCCTCAGCAGGGTCAGCCCCAGCATTTT
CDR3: CAWSPQQGQPQHF

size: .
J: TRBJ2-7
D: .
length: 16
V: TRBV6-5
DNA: TGTGCCAGCAGTTACTCGCCTACTAGTCTTCCCTACGAGCAGTACTTC
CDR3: CASSYSPTSLPYEQYF

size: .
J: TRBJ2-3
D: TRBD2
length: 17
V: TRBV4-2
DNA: TGTGCCAGCAGCCAAGGACGAGCGGGGGGGCTGGTAGATACGCAGTATTTT
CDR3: CASSQGRAGGLVDTQYF

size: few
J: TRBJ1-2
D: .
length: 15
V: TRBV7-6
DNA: TGTGCCAGCAGCTTATACTCCGGGGGGCTTTCTGGCTACACCTTC
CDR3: CASSLYSGGLSGYTF

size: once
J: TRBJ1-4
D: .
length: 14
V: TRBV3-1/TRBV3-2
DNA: TGTGCCAGCAGCCAATCCAGGGGAGGGGAAAAACTGTTTTTT
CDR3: CASSQSRGGEKLFF

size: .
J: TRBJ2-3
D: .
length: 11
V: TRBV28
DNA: TGTGCCAGCAGTCTCACAGATACGCAGTATTTT
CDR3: CASSLTDTQYF